A selection of T cell receptor beta chains follows, all from one sample in a study of glioma-infiltrating T cells. Each CDR3 protein is one row after TCRdb ran MiXCR on the multiplex PCR reads. The sample carries 100,000 to 150,000 distinct CDR3 sequences, roughly 20% recorded once. Sequencing was performed on glioma tissue, nonneoplastic brain tissue, or PBMCs (not recorded which). Receptor source: a human donor with low-grade glioma or glioblastoma, undergoing nonglioma brain surgery, or in good health (not recorded which). CDR3s include the opening cysteine and the closing phenylalanine or tryptophan. D genes are given only for firm matches. Size values are once, few and many counts, or a class for expanded clones, and some rows have none.

d_call,j_call,v_call,clone_size,cdr3_aa,cdr3_nt
NA,TRBJ2-5,TRBV6-6,many,CASSYTGQQETQYF,TGTGCCAGCAGTTACACCGGACAGCAAGAGACCCAGTACTTC
TRBD1,TRBJ1-1,TRBV5-1,many,CASSLGQGAFQNTEAFF,TGCGCCAGCAGCTTGGGACAGGGGGCTTTTCAGAACACTGAAGCTTTCTTT
TRBD1,TRBJ2-2,TRBV6-2/TRBV6-3,NA,CAGSYTSPDRGHTGELFF,TGTGCCGGCAGTTACACCTCGCCGGACAGGGGGCACACCGGGGAGCTGTTTTTT
TRBD2,TRBJ2-7,TRBV5-4,NA,CASIRPGLASYEQYF,TGTGCCAGCATCCGCCCGGGACTAGCGTCCTACGAGCAGTACTTC
NA,TRBJ2-5,TRBV12-5,NA,CAGGREMETQYF,TGTGCTGGTGGCCGCGAGATGGAGACCCAGTACTTC
NA,TRBJ2-5,TRBV12-3/TRBV12-4,NA,CASRNTRQETQYF,TGTGCCAGCAGAAATACCCGACAAGAGACCCAGTACTTC
NA,TRBJ1-1,TRBV6-1,many,CASSGSTIGNTEAFF,TGTGCCAGCAGTGGTTCCACCATCGGGAACACTGAAGCTTTCTTT
NA,TRBJ1-2,TRBV10-3,many,CAISDNSGARYGYTF,TGTGCCATCAGTGACAATTCGGGTGCCCGCTATGGCTACACCTTC
TRBD1,TRBJ2-7,TRBV5-1,once,CASSLEGGYERYF,TGCGCCAGCAGTTTGGAAGGGGGCTACGAGCGGTACTTC
NA,TRBJ2-5,TRBV6-1,many,CASSPPGAQETQYF,TGTGCCAGCAGTCCGCCGGGAGCCCAAGAGACCCAGTACTTC
NA,TRBJ1-5,TRBV4-1,few,CASSHRQGYSNQPQHF,TGCGCCAGCAGCCATCGTCAGGGCTATAGCAATCAGCCCCAGCATTTT
NA,TRBJ1-1,TRBV19,NA,CASSIYMNTEAFF,TGTGCCAGTAGTATTTATATGAACACTGAAGCTTTCTTT